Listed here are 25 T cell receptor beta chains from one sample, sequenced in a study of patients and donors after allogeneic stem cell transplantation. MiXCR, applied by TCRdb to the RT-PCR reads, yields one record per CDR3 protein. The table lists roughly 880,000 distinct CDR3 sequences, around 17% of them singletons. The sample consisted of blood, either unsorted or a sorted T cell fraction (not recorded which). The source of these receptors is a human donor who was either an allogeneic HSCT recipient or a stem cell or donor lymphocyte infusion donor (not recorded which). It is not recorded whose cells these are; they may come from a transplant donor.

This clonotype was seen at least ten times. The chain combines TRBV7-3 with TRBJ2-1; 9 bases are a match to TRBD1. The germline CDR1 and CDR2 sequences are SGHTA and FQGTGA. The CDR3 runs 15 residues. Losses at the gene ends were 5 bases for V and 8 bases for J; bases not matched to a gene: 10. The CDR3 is CASSQLGTGLDEQFF. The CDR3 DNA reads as TGTGCCAGCAGCCAACTTGGGACAGGGTTGGATGAGCAGTTCTTC.

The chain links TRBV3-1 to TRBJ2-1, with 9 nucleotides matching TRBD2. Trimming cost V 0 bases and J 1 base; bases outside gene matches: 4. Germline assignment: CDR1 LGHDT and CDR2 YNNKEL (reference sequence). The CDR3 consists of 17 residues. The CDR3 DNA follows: TGTGCCAGCAGCCAAGATACGGCGGGGGGGTCCTACAATGAGCAGTTCTTC. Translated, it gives CASSQDTAGGSYNEQFF.

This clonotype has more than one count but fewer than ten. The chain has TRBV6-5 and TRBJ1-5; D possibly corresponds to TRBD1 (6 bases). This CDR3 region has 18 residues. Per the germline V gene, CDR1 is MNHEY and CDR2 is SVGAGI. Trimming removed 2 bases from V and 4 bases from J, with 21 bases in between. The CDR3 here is CASSYAPLRQVRNQPQHF. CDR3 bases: TGTGCCAGCAGTTACGCCCCCCTCCGACAGGTCAGAAATCAGCCCCAGCATTTT.

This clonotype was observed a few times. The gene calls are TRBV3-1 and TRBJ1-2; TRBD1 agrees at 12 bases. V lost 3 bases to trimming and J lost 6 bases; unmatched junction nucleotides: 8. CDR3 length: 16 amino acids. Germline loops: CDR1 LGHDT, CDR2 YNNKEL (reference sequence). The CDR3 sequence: CASSHPPGQGAHGYTF. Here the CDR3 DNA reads TGTGCCAGCAGCCACCCCCCGGGACAGGGGGCCCATGGCTACACCTTC.

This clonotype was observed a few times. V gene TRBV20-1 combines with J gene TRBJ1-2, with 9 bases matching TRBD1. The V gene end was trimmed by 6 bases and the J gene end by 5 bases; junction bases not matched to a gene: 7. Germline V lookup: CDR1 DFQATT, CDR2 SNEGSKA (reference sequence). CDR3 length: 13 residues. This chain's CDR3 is CSARQGVGYGYTF. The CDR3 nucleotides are TGCAGTGCCAGACAGGGGGTGGGGTATGGCTACACCTTC.

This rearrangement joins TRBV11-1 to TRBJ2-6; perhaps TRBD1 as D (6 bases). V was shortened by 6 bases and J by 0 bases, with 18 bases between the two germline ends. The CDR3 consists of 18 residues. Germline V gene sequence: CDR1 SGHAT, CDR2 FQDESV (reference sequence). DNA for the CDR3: TGTGCCAGCAGAATAAGCCTGGACAGCTACTCTGGGGCCAACGTCCTGACTTTC. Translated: CASRISLDSYSGANVLTF.

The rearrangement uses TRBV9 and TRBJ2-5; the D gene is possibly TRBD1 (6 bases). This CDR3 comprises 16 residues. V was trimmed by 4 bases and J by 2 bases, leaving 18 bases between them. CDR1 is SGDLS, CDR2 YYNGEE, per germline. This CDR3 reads CASSSPLGQAQETQYF. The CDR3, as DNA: TGTGCCAGCAGCTCCCCCCTGGGACAAGCACAAGAGACCCAGTACTTC.

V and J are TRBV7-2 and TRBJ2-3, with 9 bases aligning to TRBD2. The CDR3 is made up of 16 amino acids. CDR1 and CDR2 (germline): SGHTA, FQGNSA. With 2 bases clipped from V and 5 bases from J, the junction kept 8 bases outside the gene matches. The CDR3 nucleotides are TGTGCCAGCAGCTTAAAGAGCGGGGGGCGTGGAGATACGCAGTATTTT. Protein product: CASSLKSGGRGDTQYF.

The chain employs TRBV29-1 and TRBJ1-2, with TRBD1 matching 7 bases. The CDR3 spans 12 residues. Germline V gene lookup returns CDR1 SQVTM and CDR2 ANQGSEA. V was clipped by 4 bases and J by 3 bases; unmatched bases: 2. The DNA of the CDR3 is TGCAGCGTTGTCGACAGGGACTATGGCTACACCTTC. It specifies CSVVDRDYGYTF.

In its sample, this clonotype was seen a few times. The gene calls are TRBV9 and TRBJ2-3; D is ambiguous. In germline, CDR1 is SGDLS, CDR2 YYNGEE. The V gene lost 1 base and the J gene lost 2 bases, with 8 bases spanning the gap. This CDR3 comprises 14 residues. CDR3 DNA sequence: TGTGCCAGCAGCGTATATCAGAACACAGATACGCAGTATTTT. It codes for CASSVYQNTDTQYF.

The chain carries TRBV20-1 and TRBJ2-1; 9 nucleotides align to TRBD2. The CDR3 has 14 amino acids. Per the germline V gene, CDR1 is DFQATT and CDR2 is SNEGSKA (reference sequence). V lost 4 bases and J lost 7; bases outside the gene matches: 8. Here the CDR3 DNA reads TGCAGTGCTACACCGGGACTAGCAGTGAATGAGCAGTTCTTC. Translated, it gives CSATPGLAVNEQFF.

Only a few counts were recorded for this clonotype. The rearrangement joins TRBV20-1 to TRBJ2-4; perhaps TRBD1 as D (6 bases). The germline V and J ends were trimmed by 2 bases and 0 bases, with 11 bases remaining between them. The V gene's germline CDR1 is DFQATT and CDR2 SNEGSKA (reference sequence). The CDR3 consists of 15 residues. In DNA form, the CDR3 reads TGCAGTGCTAGACAGGGGTCCTTAGCCAAAAACATTCAGTACTTC. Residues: CSARQGSLAKNIQYF.

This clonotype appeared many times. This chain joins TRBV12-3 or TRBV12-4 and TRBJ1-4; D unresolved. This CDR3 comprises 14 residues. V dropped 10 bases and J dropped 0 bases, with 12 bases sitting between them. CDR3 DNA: TGTGCCACCGAAGACCGGTCAACTAATGAAAAACTGTTTTTT. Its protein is CATEDRSTNEKLFF.

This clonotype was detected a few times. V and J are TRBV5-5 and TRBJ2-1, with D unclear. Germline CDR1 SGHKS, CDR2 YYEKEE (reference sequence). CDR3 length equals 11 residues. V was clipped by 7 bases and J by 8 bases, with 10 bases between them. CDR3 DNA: TGTGCCAGCTGGTATTTGGATGAGCAGTTCTTC. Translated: CASWYLDEQFF. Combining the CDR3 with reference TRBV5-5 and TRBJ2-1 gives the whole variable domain DAGVTQSPTHLIKTRGQQVTLRCSPISGHKSVSWYQQVLGQGPQFIFQYYEKEERGRGNFPDRFSARQFPNYSSELNVNALLLGDSALYLCASWYLDEQFFGPGTRLTVL.

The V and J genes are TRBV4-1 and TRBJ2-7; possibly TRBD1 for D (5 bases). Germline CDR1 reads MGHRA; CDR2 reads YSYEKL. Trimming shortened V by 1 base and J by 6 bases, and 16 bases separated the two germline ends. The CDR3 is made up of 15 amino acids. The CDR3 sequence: CASSQGSGIFGEQYF. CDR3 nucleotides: TGCGCCAGCAGCCAAGGGTCAGGGATTTTTGGCGAGCAGTACTTC.

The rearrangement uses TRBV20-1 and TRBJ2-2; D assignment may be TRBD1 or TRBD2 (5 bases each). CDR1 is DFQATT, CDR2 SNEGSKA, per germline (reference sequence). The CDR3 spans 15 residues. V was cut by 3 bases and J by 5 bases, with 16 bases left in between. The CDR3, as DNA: TGCAGTGCTAGGCGGGCCGGGGCCCAAACCGGGGAGCTGTTTTTT. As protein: CSARRAGAQTGELFF.

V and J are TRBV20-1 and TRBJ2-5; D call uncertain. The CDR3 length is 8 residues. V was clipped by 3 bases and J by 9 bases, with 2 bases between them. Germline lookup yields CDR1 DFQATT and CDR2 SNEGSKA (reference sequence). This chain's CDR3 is CSASSQYF. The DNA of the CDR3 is TGCAGTGCTAGCTCCCAGTACTTC.

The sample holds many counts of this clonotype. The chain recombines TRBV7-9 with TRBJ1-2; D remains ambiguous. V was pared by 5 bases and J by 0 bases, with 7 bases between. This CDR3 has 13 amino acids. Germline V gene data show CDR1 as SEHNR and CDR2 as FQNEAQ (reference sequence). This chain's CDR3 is CASSQKANYGYTF. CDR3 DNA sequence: TGTGCCAGCAGCCAGAAAGCTAACTATGGCTACACCTTC.

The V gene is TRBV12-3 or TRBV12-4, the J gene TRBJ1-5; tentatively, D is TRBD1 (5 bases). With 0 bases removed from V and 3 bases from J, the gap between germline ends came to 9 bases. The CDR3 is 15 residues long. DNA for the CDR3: TGTGCCAGCAGTTTAGCGGGGGATGTCAATCAGCCCCAGCATTTT. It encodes CASSLAGDVNQPQHF.

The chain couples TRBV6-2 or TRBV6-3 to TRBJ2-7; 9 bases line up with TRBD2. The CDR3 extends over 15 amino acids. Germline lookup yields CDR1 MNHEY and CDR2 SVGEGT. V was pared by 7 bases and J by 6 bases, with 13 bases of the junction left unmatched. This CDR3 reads CASTEGGRAMGEQYF. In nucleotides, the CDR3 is TGTGCCAGCACCGAAGGCGGGAGGGCCATGGGCGAGCAGTACTTC.

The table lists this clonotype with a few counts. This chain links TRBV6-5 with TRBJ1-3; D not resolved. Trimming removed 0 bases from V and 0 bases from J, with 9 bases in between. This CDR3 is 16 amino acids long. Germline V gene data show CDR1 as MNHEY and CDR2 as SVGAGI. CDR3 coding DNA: TGTGCCAGCAGTTACTCCGGACCGTCCTCTGGAAACACCATATATTTT. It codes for CASSYSGPSSGNTIYF.

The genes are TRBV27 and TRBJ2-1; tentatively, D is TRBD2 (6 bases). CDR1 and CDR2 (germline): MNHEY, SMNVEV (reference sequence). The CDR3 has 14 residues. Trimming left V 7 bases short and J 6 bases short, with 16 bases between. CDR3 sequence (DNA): TGTGCCAGCAATGCGGGACTGGCCTTCAATGAGCAGTTCTTC. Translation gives CASNAGLAFNEQFF.

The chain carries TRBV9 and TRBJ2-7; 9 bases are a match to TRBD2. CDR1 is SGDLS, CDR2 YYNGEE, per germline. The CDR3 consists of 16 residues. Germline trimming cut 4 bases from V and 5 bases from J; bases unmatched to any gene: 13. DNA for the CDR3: TGTGCCAGCAGCCCTCCCAGCGGGAGGATGTTCGACGAGCAGTACTTC. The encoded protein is CASSPPSGRMFDEQYF. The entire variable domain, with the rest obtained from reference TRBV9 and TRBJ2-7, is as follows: DSGVTQTPKHLITATGQRVTLRCSPRSGDLSVYWYQQSLDQGLQFLIQYYNGEERAKGNILERFSAQQFPDLHSELNLSSLELGDSALYFCASSPPSGRMFDEQYFGPGTRLTVT.

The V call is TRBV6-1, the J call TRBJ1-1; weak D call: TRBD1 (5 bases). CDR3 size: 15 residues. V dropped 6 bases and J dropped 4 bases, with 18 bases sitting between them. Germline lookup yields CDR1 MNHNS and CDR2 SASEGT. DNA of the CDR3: TGTGCCAGCAGCTCAACGGGGGGTAGAAGCACTGAAGCTTTCTTT. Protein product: CASSSTGGRSTEAFF.

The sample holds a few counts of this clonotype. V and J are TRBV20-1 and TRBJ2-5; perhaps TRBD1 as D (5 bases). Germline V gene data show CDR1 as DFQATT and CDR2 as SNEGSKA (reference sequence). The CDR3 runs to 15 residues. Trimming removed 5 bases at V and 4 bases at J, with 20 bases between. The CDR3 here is CSAPVHRQPSETQYF. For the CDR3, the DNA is TGCAGTGCTCCCGTACACCGACAGCCGTCAGAGACCCAGTACTTC.